The T cell receptor beta chain under discussion was sequenced for a study of shared clonotypes between healthy human individuals. Overall study findings and caveats: Memory subsets had estimated richness that was generally smaller than that of naive subsets. Sampling covered nothing but blood. Tissue TCR repertoires likely differ from those found in blood.

V lost 0 bases and J lost 3, with 20 bases in between. Per the germline V gene, CDR1 is MGHRA and CDR2 is YSYEKL. The CDR3 runs to 18 residues. The study separated CD4+ cells into CD45RA+ naive and CD45RA-negative memory subsets. Turning to this clone: Its antigen is not known.

Using immunoSEQ multiplex PCR, the repertoire was profiled, and TCRdb retains in-frame clones only, with some absent. The sample lists approximately 530,000 clones; around 95% were seen once. Material for sequencing was naive CD4+ T cells sorted from blood. Subset denoted: CD45RA+ positively selected. The rearrangement links TRBV4-1 to TRBJ1-2; TRBD1 might be the D (5 bases). The sequence was obtained from a woman in her twenties or thirties in good health. The CDR3 loop is CASSQDLLSREVYYGYTF. CDR3 sequence (DNA): TGCGCCAGCAGCCAAGATCTTTTGTCCAGGGAAGTCTACTATGGCTACACCTTC.